Shown below are 19 T cell receptor beta chains from a single sample sequenced in a study of blood T cells in healthy people across ages. For the second PCR, which ran for about 6 to 11 cycles, a sample-barcoded 5' primer and a J-beta primer mix were used. TCRdb ran MiXCR on the 5' RACE reads and lists one entry per CDR3 protein. Of approximately 800,000 distinct CDR3 sequences listed, 45% to 70% are singletons. The specimen sequenced was blood. These receptors were taken from a man aged 35 to 55 in good health.

This CDR3 reads CASSQTSGGARDTQYF. The CDR3 DNA is TGTGCCAGCAGTCAGACTAGCGGGGGGGCCAGAGATACGCAGTATTTT. This rearrangement joins TRBV6-4 to TRBJ2-3; 14 bases are shared with TRBD2. The CDR3 runs to 16 residues. The germline V gene has CDR1 MRHNA and CDR2 SNTAGT. V shed 5 bases and J 5 bases; nucleotides not matched to a gene: 6.

The chain combines TRBV20-1 with TRBJ2-7, with a tentative D call TRBD2 (6 bases). Trimming removed 5 bases from V and 6 bases from J, with 11 bases in between. Germline CDR1 and CDR2: DFQATT and SNEGSKA (reference sequence). This CDR3 has 11 amino acids. The CDR3 bases are TGCAGTGCTGTTGGCGGGGCCGAGCAGTACTTC. It is translated as CSAVGGAEQYF.

The V and J genes are TRBV9 and TRBJ1-1, with TRBD1 identical over 10 bases. Germline V gene lookup returns CDR1 SGDLS and CDR2 YYNGEE. V trimming: 3 bases; J trimming: 0 bases; junction bases outside the gene matches: 2. This CDR3 region has 15 residues. DNA for the CDR3: TGTGCCAGCAGCGGACAGGGGGCTTTGAACACTGAAGCTTTCTTT. It codes for CASSGQGALNTEAFF.

This clonotype occurred a few times. J is TRBJ1-2 and V is TRBV30; D uncertain. The germline gives CDR1 GTSNPN, CDR2 SVGIG (reference sequence). CDR3 length: 13 residues. Between the trimmed V and J ends, which lost 5 bases and 5 bases, there was a span of 15 bases. This CDR3 is CAWDLGSLYGYTF. The CDR3 coding sequence is TGTGCCTGGGACCTCGGTTCCTTGTATGGCTACACCTTC.

The chain recombines TRBV11-2 with TRBJ2-1; D might be TRBD2 (5 bases). The germline CDR1 and CDR2 sequences are SGHAT and FQNNGV. Trimming cost V 6 bases and J 0 bases, with 18 bases left between them. The CDR3 has 17 residues. The CDR3 loop reads CASSPLSGESSYNEQFF. For the CDR3, the DNA is TGTGCCAGCAGTCCCTTAAGCGGTGAGAGCTCCTACAATGAGCAGTTCTTC.

This clonotype was observed a few times. The V gene is TRBV5-6, the J gene TRBJ2-4, with TRBD2 matching over 16 bases. The junction had 8 bases not matched to a gene; V was cut back by 2 bases and J by 3 bases. Germline lookup yields CDR1 SGHDT and CDR2 YYEEEE. The CDR3 runs to 19 residues. As DNA, the CDR3 is TGTGCCAGCAGCTTACCGGGACTAGCGGGGGGGCCGGGCAAAAACATTCAGTACTTC. Residues: CASSLPGLAGGPGKNIQYF.

The J gene is TRBJ2-7, the V gene TRBV28; maybe TRBD2 (5 bases). CDR1 MDHEN and CDR2 SYDVKM come from the germline V gene. The CDR3 runs 16 residues. Trimming took off 4 bases at V and 0 bases at J, with 16 bases between the two ends. The CDR3 sequence is CASSSGMIGSSYEQYF. The CDR3, as DNA: TGTGCCAGCAGTTCGGGCATGATAGGGAGCTCCTACGAGCAGTACTTC.

V usage is TRBV18 and J usage is TRBJ2-7; tentative D call: TRBD2 (6 bases). The ends were cut back, 3 bases at V and 0 bases at J, with 15 bases in the middle. Per the germline V gene, CDR1 is KGHSH and CDR2 is LQKENI. The CDR3 runs 16 residues. The CDR3 bases are TGTGCCAGCTCACCGACCGGGACTGGACTCTCCTACGAGCAGTACTTC. Amino acid sequence: CASSPTGTGLSYEQYF.

The CDR3 loop is CATRLGQNYEQYF. CDR3 sequence (DNA): TGTGCCACCAGACTAGGACAGAACTACGAGCAGTACTTC. V and J are TRBV12-3 or TRBV12-4 and TRBJ2-7; D may correspond to TRBD1 or TRBD2 (6 bases each). The V gene lost 10 bases and the J gene lost 3 bases, with 16 bases spanning the gap. The CDR3 length is 13 residues.

The chain uses TRBV28 and TRBJ1-5; perhaps TRBD1 as D (5 bases). Looked up from germline, CDR1 is MDHEN and CDR2 is SYDVKM. The CDR3 length is 14 residues. The V gene lost 10 bases and the J gene lost 2 bases, with 15 bases spanning the gap. The CDR3 DNA reads as TGTGCCACCGGGGCGGTCGAGCGCAATCAGCCCCAGCATTTT. Amino acids: CATGAVERNQPQHF.

V usage is TRBV6-5 and J usage is TRBJ2-2; perhaps TRBD2 as D (6 bases). Deletions cut 6 bases from V and 1 base from J, with 12 bases between. Germline CDR1 reads MNHEY; CDR2 reads SVGAGI. The CDR3 loop spans 15 amino acids. Here the CDR3 reads CASSRRRGNTGELFF. In DNA, the CDR3 is TGTGCCAGCAGCAGACGGCGGGGGAACACCGGGGAGCTGTTTTTT.

This clonotype was seen just once. This chain uses TRBV2 with TRBJ2-7; D not resolved. There are 10 residues in the CDR3. From germline, CDR1 is SNHLY and CDR2 FYNNEI. V lost 7 bases, J lost 6 bases, and 7 bases lay in between. CDR3 in amino acids: CASIVGEQYF. Written as DNA, the CDR3 is TGTGCCAGCATAGTGGGCGAGCAGTACTTC.

This sequence joins TRBV10-2 and TRBJ2-7; weak D call: TRBD1 (5 bases). In germline, CDR1 is WSHSY, CDR2 SAAADI. The V end was cut by 0 bases, the J end by 3 bases, with 6 bases between. The CDR3 length is 13 residues. CDR3 protein: CASSESTVYEQYF. The CDR3 DNA reads as TGCGCCAGCAGTGAGTCGACAGTCTACGAGCAGTACTTC.

This clonotype came up a few times. The chain has TRBV2 and TRBJ2-3; D unresolved. Trimming left V 5 bases short and J 4 bases short, with 13 bases between. This CDR3 is built from 14 residues. Per the germline V gene, CDR1 is SNHLY and CDR2 is FYNNEI. CDR3 DNA sequence: TGTGCCAGCAGTCAACGCACGATCGCAGATACGCAGTATTTT. Amino acids: CASSQRTIADTQYF.

The V call is TRBV27, the J call TRBJ1-5; unclear D gene. Trimming removed 6 bases from V and 0 bases from J, with 6 bases in between. Germline V CDR1 and CDR2: MNHEY, SMNVEV (reference sequence). The CDR3 loop spans 13 amino acids. The CDR3 DNA reads as TGTGCCAGCAGCACAGATAGCAATCAGCCCCAGCATTTT. Translating it yields CASSTDSNQPQHF.

For this clonotype: No DNA is shown, since the ends of the CDR3 on it are uncertain; the CDR3 is the one TCRdb lists. This CDR3 is CASSKVGGGNNQPQHF. This chain uses TRBV21-1 with TRBJ1-5; TRBD1 reflects the table's D call only, with no check against the DNA. TRBV21-1 constitutes a pseudogene. The CDR3 spans 16 amino acids, including both terminal residues.

Worth noting for this clonotype: Since the CDR3 does not end with the conserved phenylalanine or tryptophan, this likely comes from a read error. The chain is built from TRBV6-5 and TRBJ1-1; the D is unclear. Germline V gene sequence: CDR1 MNHEY, CDR2 SVGAGI. V was shortened by 0 bases and J by 1 base, with 6 bases between the two germline ends. This CDR3 has 14 amino acids. In DNA form, the CDR3 reads TGTGCCAGCAGTTACTCGGTACAGAACACTGAAGCTTTCGTT. It specifies CASSYSVQNTEAFV.

The CDR3 protein is CASSGLPGANVLTF. The CDR3 DNA sequence: TGTGCCAGCAGTGGTCTACCCGGGGCCAACGTCCTGACTTTC. V and J are TRBV25-1 and TRBJ2-6; D gene unclear. CDR3 length: 14 residues. Germline loops: CDR1 MGHDK, CDR2 SYGVNS. The ends were cut back, 4 bases at V and 4 bases at J, with 8 bases in the middle.

This clonotype was observed many times. The chain has TRBV20-1 and TRBJ2-7; TRBD2 matches 13 bases. The CDR3 is 17 amino acids. The germline gives CDR1 DFQATT, CDR2 SNEGSKA (reference sequence). With V trimmed by 6 bases and J by 0 bases, 11 bases remained unmatched. The CDR3 DNA is TGCAGTGCAACGGCGACTAGCGGGAGGCCAAGCTCCTACGAGCAGTACTTC. Protein sequence: CSATATSGRPSSYEQYF.